This T cell receptor beta chain originates from a study of beta chain features in type 1 diabetes. About the research overall: Examination covered around 98 million sorted cells spanning all samples.

The entirety of the isolated RNA underwent reverse transcription, so expressed TCRB transcripts were sequenced. The data were produced by immunoSEQ multiplex PCR, yet TCRdb's version contains in-frame clones alone and is incomplete. This repertoire shows under 950,000 clones, roughly 15% found once; its top ten account for 0.023%. Losses at the gene ends were 2 bases for V and 4 bases for J; bases not matched to a gene: 5. The V gene's germline CDR1 is MNHNY and CDR2 SVGAGI (reference sequence). There are 15 residues in the CDR3. A single count supports this clone. The chain recombines TRBV6-6 with TRBJ2-3, with 8 bases identical to TRBD2. Specimen: naive CD4+ T cells from blood. The receptor comes from a woman under 30 in good health. The CDR3 protein is CASSYPGTSSDTQYF. The CDR3 DNA reads as TGTGCCAGCAGTTACCCCGGGACTAGTTCAGATACGCAGTATTTT.